This note documents a single T cell receptor beta chain sequence. The data were taken from a study of control samples from healthy donors and cancer patients. The CDR3 contains 16 residues. Germline loops: CDR1 SNHLY, CDR2 FYNNEI. Trimming removed 6 bases from V and 6 bases from J; junction bases left unmatched: 13. Clones were read by immunoSEQ multiplex PCR, and TCRdb kept only the in-frame ones, dropping some. Counted here are some 80,000 clones, approximately 90% occurring once; the ten biggest clones make up about 1.9%. The gene calls are TRBV2 and TRBJ2-3; 9 positions agree with TRBD2. Sample: PBMCs. The receptor's source is a woman between 55 and 75 years old with head and neck cancer. CDR3 region: CASRPRLAEWLDTQYF. In DNA, the CDR3 is TGTGCCAGCAGGCCACGACTAGCGGAGTGGTTGGATACGCAGTATTTT.